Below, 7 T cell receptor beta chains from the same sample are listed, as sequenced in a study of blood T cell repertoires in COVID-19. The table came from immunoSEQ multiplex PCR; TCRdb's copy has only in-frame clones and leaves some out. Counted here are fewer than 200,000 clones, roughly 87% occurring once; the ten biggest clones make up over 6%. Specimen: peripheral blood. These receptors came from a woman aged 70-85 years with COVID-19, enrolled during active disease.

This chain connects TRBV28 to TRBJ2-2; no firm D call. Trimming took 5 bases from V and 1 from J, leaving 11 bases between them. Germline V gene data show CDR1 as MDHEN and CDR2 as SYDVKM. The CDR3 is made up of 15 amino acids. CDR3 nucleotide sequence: TGTGCCAGCAGTCGGCGACTGGTGAACACCGGGGAGCTGTTTTTT. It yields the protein CASSRRLVNTGELFF.

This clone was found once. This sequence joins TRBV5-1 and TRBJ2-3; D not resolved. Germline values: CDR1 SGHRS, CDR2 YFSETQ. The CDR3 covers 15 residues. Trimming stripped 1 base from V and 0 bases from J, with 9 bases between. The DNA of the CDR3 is TGCGCCAGCAGCTTGTCTACCGCTAGCACAGATACGCAGTATTTT. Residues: CASSLSTASTDTQYF.

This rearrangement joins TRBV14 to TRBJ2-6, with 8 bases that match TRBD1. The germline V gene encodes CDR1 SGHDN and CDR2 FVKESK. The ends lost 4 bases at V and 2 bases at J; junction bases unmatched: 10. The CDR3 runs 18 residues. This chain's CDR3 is CASSPRTGKFPGANVLTF. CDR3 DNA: TGTGCCAGCAGCCCTAGGACAGGGAAATTCCCTGGGGCCAACGTCCTGACTTTC.

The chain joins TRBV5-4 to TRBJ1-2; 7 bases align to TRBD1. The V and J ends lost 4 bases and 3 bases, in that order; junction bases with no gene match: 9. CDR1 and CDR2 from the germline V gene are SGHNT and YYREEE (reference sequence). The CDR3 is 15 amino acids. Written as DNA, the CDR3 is TGTGCCAGCAGCCGGGCGGACAGGTCGGACTATGGCTACACCTTC. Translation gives CASSRADRSDYGYTF. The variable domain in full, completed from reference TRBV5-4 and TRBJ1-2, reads ETGVTQSPTHLIKTRGQQVTLRCSSQSGHNTVSWYQQALGQGPQFIFQYYREEENGRGNFPPRFSGLQFPNYSSELNVNALELDDSALYLCASSRADRSDYGYTFGSGTRLTVV.

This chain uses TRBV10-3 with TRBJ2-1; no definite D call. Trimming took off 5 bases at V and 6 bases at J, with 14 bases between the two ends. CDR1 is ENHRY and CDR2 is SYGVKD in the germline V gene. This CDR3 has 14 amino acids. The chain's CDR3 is CAISSLRLSNEQFF. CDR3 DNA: TGTGCCATCAGTAGCTTGCGATTGTCCAATGAGCAGTTCTTC.

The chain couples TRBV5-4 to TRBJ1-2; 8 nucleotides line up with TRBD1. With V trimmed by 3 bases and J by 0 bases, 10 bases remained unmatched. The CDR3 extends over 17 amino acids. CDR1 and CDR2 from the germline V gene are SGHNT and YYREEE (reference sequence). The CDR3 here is CASSSPTGAPPNYGYTF. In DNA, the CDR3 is TGTGCCAGCAGCTCGCCGACAGGGGCCCCCCCTAACTATGGCTACACCTTC.

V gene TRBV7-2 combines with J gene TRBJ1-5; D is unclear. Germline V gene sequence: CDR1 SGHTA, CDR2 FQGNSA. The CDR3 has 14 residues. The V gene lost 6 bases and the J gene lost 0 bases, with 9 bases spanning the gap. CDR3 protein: CASSNRYSNQPQHF. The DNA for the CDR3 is TGTGCCAGCAGTAACAGATATAGCAATCAGCCCCAGCATTTT.